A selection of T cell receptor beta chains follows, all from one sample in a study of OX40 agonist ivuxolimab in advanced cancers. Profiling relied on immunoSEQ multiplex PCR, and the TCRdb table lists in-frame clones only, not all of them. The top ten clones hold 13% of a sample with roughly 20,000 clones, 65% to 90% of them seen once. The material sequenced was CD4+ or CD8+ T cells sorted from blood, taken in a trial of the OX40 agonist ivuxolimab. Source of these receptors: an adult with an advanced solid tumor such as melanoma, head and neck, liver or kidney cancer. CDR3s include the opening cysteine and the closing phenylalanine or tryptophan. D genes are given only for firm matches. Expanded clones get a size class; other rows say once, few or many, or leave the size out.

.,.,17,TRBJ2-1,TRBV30,TGTGCCTGGAGTGTAGGGCTCAGTCGGTCCGTATTAAAGGAGCAGCTCTTC,CAWSVGLSRSVLKEQLF
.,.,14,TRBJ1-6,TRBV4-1,TGCGCCAGCAGCCTCGACAGGACCAATTCACCCCTCCACTTT,CASSLDRTNSPLHF
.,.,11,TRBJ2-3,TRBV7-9,TGTGCCAGCAGCTATTCAGATACGCAGTATTTT,CASSYSDTQYF
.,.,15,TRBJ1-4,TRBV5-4,TGTGCCAGCAGCGCATCAGACAGTACCAATGAAAAACTGTTTTTT,CASSASDSTNEKLFF
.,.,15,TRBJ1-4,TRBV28,TGTGCCAGCGCCCTTCCAGGCAGAAATAATGAAAAACTGTTTTTT,CASALPGRNNEKLFF
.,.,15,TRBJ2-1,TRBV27,TGTGCCAGCAGTTTATCGGAGGGCGGCTACAATGAGCAGTTCTTC,CASSLSEGGYNEQFF
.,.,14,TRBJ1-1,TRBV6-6,TGTGCCAGCAGTTACGGCAGGGCAGGCACTGAAGCTTTCTTT,CASSYGRAGTEAFF
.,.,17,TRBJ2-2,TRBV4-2,TGTGCCAGCAGCCTCCCCCCGGGCCAGCTTAACACCGGGGAGCTGTTTTTT,CASSLPPGQLNTGELFF
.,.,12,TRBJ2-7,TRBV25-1,TGTGCCAGCAGTGGGGACACCTACGAGCAGTACTTC,CASSGDTYEQYF
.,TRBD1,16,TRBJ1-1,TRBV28,TGTGCCAGCAGGCCGGGACAGGGGGCCTCTAACACTGAAGCTTTCTTT,CASRPGQGASNTEAFF
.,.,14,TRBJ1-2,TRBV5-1,TGCGCCAGCAGTTCGACAGCCTTGGGGTATGGCTACACCTTC,CASSSTALGYGYTF
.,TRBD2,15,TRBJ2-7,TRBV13,TGTGCCAGCAGGCGGCTAGCGGGAGGGCCCTACGAGCAGTACTTC,CASRRLAGGPYEQYF
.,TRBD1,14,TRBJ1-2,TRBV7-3,TGTGCCAGCAGCTTAGGGCCAGGGGGCACGGGCTACACCTTC,CASSLGPGGTGYTF
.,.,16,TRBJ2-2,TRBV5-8,TGTGCCAGCAGCTTGGGTGTCGATTCCAGCACCGGGGAGCTGTTTTTT,CASSLGVDSSTGELFF
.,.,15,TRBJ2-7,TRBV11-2,TGTGCCAGCAGCCAAAGCGGCGTTAGCTCCTACGAGCAGTACTTC,CASSQSGVSSYEQYF
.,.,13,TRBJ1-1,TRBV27,TGTGCCAGCAGTCTGGGACCGAGCACTGAAGCTTTCTTT,CASSLGPSTEAFF
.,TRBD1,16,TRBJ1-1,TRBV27,TGTGCCAGCAGTTCAGGACAGGGACAAATGAACACTGAAGCTTTCTTT,CASSSGQGQMNTEAFF
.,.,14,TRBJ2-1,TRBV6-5,TGTGCCAGCAGTTACTCGACTAGCTACAATGAGCAGTTCTTC,CASSYSTSYNEQFF
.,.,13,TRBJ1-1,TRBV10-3,TGTGCCATCAGTGAGGGGGGGTCTCGAGGAACTTTCTTT,CAISEGGSRGTFF
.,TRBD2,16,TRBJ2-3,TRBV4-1,TGCGCCAGCAGCCAATCCGGGACTAGCGGCACAGATACGCAGTATTTT,CASSQSGTSGTDTQYF
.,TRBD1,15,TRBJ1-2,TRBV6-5,TGTGCCAGCAGACCCCGGGACAGGTTTAACTATGGCTACACCTTC,CASRPRDRFNYGYTF
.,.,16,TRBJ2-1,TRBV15,TGTGCCACCAGCAGAGATATAGCGGTTTCCTACAATGAGCAGTTCTTC,CATSRDIAVSYNEQFF
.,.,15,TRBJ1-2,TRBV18,TGTGCCAGCTCACCCGACACCGATGCTAACTATGGCTACACCTTC,CASSPDTDANYGYTF
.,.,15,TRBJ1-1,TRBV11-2,TGTGCCAGCAGCTTACAGTCCGGAAAGAACACTGAAGCTTTCTTT,CASSLQSGKNTEAFF
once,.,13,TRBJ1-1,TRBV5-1,TGCGCCAGCAGGTATGGAGAGAACACTGAAGCTTTCTTT,CASRYGENTEAFF
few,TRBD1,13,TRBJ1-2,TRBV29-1,TGCAGCGTTGAAGATAGGGGGCATACTGGCTACACCTTC,CSVEDRGHTGYTF
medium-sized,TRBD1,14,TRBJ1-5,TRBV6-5,TGTGCCAGCAGTTACCGGGACAGTTATCAGCCCCAGCATTTT,CASSYRDSYQPQHF
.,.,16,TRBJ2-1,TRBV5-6,TGTGCCAGCAGCTCCTTGCGGGCCAGCTCCTACAATGAGCAGTTCTTC,CASSSLRASSYNEQFF
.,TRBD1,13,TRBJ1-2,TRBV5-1,TGCGCCAGCAGCGGGGGACAGCACTATGGCTACACCTTC,CASSGGQHYGYTF
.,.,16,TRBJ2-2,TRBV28,TGTGCCAGCACCCCGCCCGGTGGGGGACGAGTCGGGGAGCTGTTTTTT,CASTPPGGGRVGELFF
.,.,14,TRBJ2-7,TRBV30,TGTGCCTGGAAAACGGGCGGTAGCTCCTACGAGCAGTACTTC,CAWKTGGSSYEQYF
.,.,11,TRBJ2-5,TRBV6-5,TGTGCCAGCAGTTCAGGGTTGGCCCAGTACTTC,CASSSGLAQYF
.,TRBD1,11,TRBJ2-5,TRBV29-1,TGCAGCTACAGGGGTGTGGAGACCCAGTACTTC,CSYRGVETQYF
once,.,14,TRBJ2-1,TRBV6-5,TGTGCCAGCAGTTATGGCAGGGGAGCGAATGAGCAGTTCTTC,CASSYGRGANEQFF
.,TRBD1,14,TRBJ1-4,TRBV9,TGTGCCAGCAGCCCCAGGGGGCAAGGTGAAAAACTGTTTTTT,CASSPRGQGEKLFF
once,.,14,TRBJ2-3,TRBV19,TGTGCCAGTAGTATAGATCTTGGCACAGATACGCAGTATTTT,CASSIDLGTDTQYF
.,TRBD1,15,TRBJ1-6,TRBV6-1,TGTGCCAGCGGTACAGGGGTTAGGAATAATTCACCCCTCCACTTT,CASGTGVRNNSPLHF
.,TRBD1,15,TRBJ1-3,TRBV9,TGTGCCAGCAGCCCTAGGACAGGGCGGTGGAACACCATATATTTT,CASSPRTGRWNTIYF
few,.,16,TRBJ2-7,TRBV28,TGTGCCAGCAGTTCATACGTGGGACGGAGGACCTACGAGCAGTACTTC,CASSSYVGRRTYEQYF
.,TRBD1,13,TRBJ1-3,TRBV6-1,TGTGCCAGCATAGGGACAGGGAGGAACACCATATATTTT,CASIGTGRNTIYF
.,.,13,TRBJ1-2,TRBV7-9,TGTGCCAGCAGCTTAGGCAAAAACTATGGCTACACCTTC,CASSLGKNYGYTF